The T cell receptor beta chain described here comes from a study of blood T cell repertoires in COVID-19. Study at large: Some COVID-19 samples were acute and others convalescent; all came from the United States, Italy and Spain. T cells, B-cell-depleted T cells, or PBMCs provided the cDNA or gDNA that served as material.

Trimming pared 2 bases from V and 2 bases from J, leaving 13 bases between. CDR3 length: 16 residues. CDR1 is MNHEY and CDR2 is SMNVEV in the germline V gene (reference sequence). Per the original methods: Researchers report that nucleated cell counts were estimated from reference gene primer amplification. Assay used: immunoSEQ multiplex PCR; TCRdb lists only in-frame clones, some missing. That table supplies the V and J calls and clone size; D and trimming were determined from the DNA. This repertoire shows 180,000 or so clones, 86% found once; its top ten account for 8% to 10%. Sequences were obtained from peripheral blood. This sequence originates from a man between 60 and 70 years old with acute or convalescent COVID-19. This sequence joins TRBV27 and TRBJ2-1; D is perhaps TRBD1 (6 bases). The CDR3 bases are TGTGCCAGCAGTTTACCAGGGGCCGCGACCTACAATGAGCAGTTCTTC. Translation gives CASSLPGAATYNEQFF.